The present TCR beta chain was sequenced within a study of early T cells in non-severe SARS-CoV-2 infection. Study-level information: The authors sequenced bulk RNA from unsorted whole blood, leaving chains unpaired.

Points from the study as a whole: The VDJdb matching leaned toward anti-spike CD8 responses and overlooked private and CD4 specificities.

This clonotype was counted at least ten times. Its antigen is unknown. TCRdb re-derived calls from the 5' RACE reads in MiXCR, one entry per CDR3 protein. Here the sample spans 29,000 or so distinct CDR3 sequences, 4.5% being singletons. The sequence derives from an adult who was a healthcare worker with PCR-confirmed SARS-CoV-2 infection or an uninfected control (not recorded which). Sequencing input: whole blood.

This CDR3 reads CASSKTGDRVGSEQFF. The CDR3 bases are TGTGCCAGCAGCAAAACGGGGGACAGGGTCGGGTCTGAGCAGTTCTTC. The chain employs TRBV11-2 and TRBJ2-1; 9 bases match TRBD1. V dropped 5 bases and J dropped 9; count of bases not matched to a gene: 14. This CDR3 is 16 amino acids long. Germline V lookup: CDR1 SGHAT, CDR2 FQNNGV.